These 20 T cell receptor beta chains came from one sample sequenced in a study of blood T cell repertoires in COVID-19. Data came from immunoSEQ multiplex PCR; TCRdb stores just in-frame clones and leaves some out. The profile shows 250,000 to 350,000 clones, about 87% of them singletons. Sequencing input: peripheral blood. The receptors shown here come from a woman aged 45-59 years who had recovered from COVID-19.

The CDR3 DNA follows: TGTGCCATCAGCCTGGGACTAGCAGATTACGAGCAGTACTTC. It specifies CAISLGLADYEQYF. The V call is TRBV10-3, the J call TRBJ2-7; 9 bases agree with TRBD2. V trimming: 6 bases; J trimming: 4 bases; junction bases outside the gene matches: 7. Per germline, CDR1 ENHRY and CDR2 SYGVKD. The CDR3 has 14 amino acids.

The chain employs TRBV29-1 and TRBJ2-7; the D gene is possibly TRBD1 (5 bases). With 3 bases removed from V and 6 bases from J, the gap between germline ends came to 21 bases. CDR3 length equals 15 residues. Germline lookup yields CDR1 SQVTM and CDR2 ANQGSEA. In nucleotides, the CDR3 is TGCAGCGTTGAGTCCCTTGGGGTTTGGGGCACCGAGCAGTACTTC. Translating it yields CSVESLGVWGTEQYF.

CDR3 loop: CASSPWGGGTDTQYF. CDR3 nucleotide sequence: TGTGCCAGCAGCCCCTGGGGAGGTGGCACAGATACGCAGTATTTT. The J gene is TRBJ2-3, the V gene TRBV14; a weak D match, TRBD2 (6 bases). V was pared by 4 bases and J by 1 base, with 12 bases between. This CDR3 comprises 15 residues. Germline-derived CDR1 and CDR2 are SGHDN and FVKESK.

CDR3 DNA: TGCGCCAGCAGACTGACAGGTTACGAGCAGTTCTTC. This translates into CASRLTGYEQFF. J is TRBJ2-1 and V is TRBV5-1, with TRBD1 as a possible D gene (6 bases). The V end was cut by 5 bases, the J end by 10 bases, with 13 bases between. Germline V gene sequence: CDR1 SGHRS, CDR2 YFSETQ. The CDR3 is made up of 12 amino acids.

This chain joins TRBV24-1 and TRBJ2-3, with 10 nucleotides matching TRBD1. Germline lookup yields CDR1 KGHDR and CDR2 SFDVKD. V shed 3 bases and J 4 bases; nucleotides not matched to a gene: 6. This CDR3 is 16 amino acids long. CDR3 loop: CATSDGQGVGADTQYF. As DNA, the CDR3 is TGTGCCACCAGTGATGGACAGGGGGTGGGCGCAGATACGCAGTATTTT.

The rearrangement joins TRBV27 to TRBJ1-1; maybe TRBD1 (6 bases). The CDR3 is 13 amino acids. CDR1 is MNHEY and CDR2 is SMNVEV in the germline V gene (reference sequence). Trimming took off 6 bases at V and 6 bases at J, with 14 bases between the two ends. CDR3 in DNA: TGTGCCAGCAGGCAGGCGGGGGGCCCTGAAGCTTTCTTT. It is translated as CASRQAGGPEAFF.

This clone has only a few counts. This sequence joins TRBV7-2 and TRBJ1-5, with TRBD1 matching 7 bases. The CDR3 runs to 15 residues. Germline V CDR1 and CDR2: SGHTA, FQGNSA. V lost 5 bases to trimming and J lost 3 bases; unmatched junction nucleotides: 7. Here the CDR3 DNA reads TGTGCCAGCAGCCCAGAGGGGGCAATCAATCAGCCCCAGCATTTT. Translated, it gives CASSPEGAINQPQHF.

The chain joins TRBV5-5 to TRBJ2-7, with D maybe TRBD1 (5 bases). V shed 6 bases and J shed 3 bases, with 22 bases lying between them. CDR3 length: 16 amino acids. Germline assignment: CDR1 SGHKS and CDR2 YYEKEE (reference sequence). CDR3 nucleotides: TGTGCCAGCACCCAAGACATGTGGGGCAGTTTCTACGAGCAGTACTTC. It translates to CASTQDMWGSFYEQYF. Full variable domain (remainder filled in from reference TRBV5-5 and TRBJ2-7): DAGVTQSPTHLIKTRGQQVTLRCSPISGHKSVSWYQQVLGQGPQFIFQYYEKEERGRGNFPDRFSARQFPNYSSELNVNALLLGDSALYLCASTQDMWGSFYEQYFGPGTRLTVT.

This chain joins TRBV4-2 and TRBJ2-7, with TRBD1 identical over 7 bases. From germline, CDR1 is LGHNA and CDR2 YNFKEQ. Trimming removed 0 bases from V and 7 bases from J; junction bases left unmatched: 12. The CDR3 runs 16 residues. As DNA, the CDR3 is TGTGCCAGCAGCCAAGATTGGGGACAGTCGGCCGTAGAGCAGTACTTC. Residues: CASSQDWGQSAVEQYF.

The chain combines TRBV4-3 with TRBJ2-7; TRBD2 matches 12 bases. CDR1 is LGHNA, CDR2 YSLEER, per germline. This CDR3 spans 22 amino acids. V shed 3 bases and J 0 bases; nucleotides not matched to a gene: 21. CDR3 in amino acids: CASSQENTGTSGHLGSSYEQYF. CDR3 DNA: TGCGCCAGCAGCCAGGAGAACACCGGGACTAGCGGGCACCTTGGGAGCTCCTACGAGCAGTACTTC.

The chain is built from TRBV5-1 and TRBJ2-3; 8 bases are shared with TRBD2. The CDR3 loop spans 16 amino acids. J lost 0 bases, V lost 5 bases, and 8 bases had no gene match. Germline V gene lookup returns CDR1 SGHRS and CDR2 YFSETQ. This chain's CDR3 is CASSYELAVSTDTQYF. In DNA form, the CDR3 reads TGCGCCAGCAGTTATGAACTAGCGGTTAGCACAGATACGCAGTATTTT. Based on the CDR3 plus reference TRBV5-1 and TRBJ2-3, the full variable domain is KAGVTQTPRYLIKTRGQQVTLSCSPISGHRSVSWYQQTPGQGLQFLFEYFSETQRNKGNFPGRFSGRQFSNSRSEMNVSTLELGDSALYLCASSYELAVSTDTQYFGPGTRLTVL.

The V gene is TRBV4-3, the J gene TRBJ2-3, with TRBD1 matching over 7 bases. The CDR3 sequence is 15 residues long. Per the germline V gene, CDR1 is LGHNA and CDR2 is YSLEER. V dropped 3 bases and J dropped 1; count of bases not matched to a gene: 4. DNA for the CDR3: TGCGCCAGCAGCCAGATTACAGGGGGCACAGATACGCAGTATTTT. The encoded protein is CASSQITGGTDTQYF.

This rearrangement joins TRBV11-2 to TRBJ1-1; D gene uncertain. The V and J ends lost 1 base and 5 bases respectively, with 11 bases between them. The CDR3 loop spans 14 amino acids. Germline V gene sequence: CDR1 SGHAT, CDR2 FQNNGV. The chain's CDR3 is CASSLAPRGTEAFF. The CDR3 nucleotides are TGTGCCAGCAGCTTAGCCCCCCGCGGGACTGAAGCTTTCTTT.

The V and J genes are TRBV24-1 and TRBJ1-5; D perhaps matches TRBD1 (6 bases). Germline V gene lookup returns CDR1 KGHDR and CDR2 SFDVKD. This CDR3 contains 16 residues. V was trimmed by 7 bases and J by 4 bases, leaving 19 bases between them. CDR3 nucleotides: TGTGCCACCAGCGGGGCCGCGCAGGGGATGAATCAGCCCCAGCATTTT. Protein sequence: CATSGAAQGMNQPQHF.

The genes are TRBV25-1 and TRBJ1-4; D unresolved. The CDR3 sequence is 15 residues long. V dropped 6 bases and J dropped 6 bases, with 17 bases sitting between them. In germline, CDR1 is MGHDK, CDR2 SYGVNS. CDR3 residues: CASSLRLAGDEKLFF. CDR3 bases: TGTGCCAGCAGCCTCCGACTAGCGGGAGATGAAAAACTGTTTTTT.

The rearrangement joins TRBV7-2 to TRBJ1-1; 11 positions match TRBD1. The CDR3 length is 13 residues. The trim removed 1 base at V and 11 bases at J, leaving 3 bases unmatched. Germline V lookup: CDR1 SGHTA, CDR2 FQGNSA. The DNA of the CDR3 is TGTGCCAGCAGCTTAGGGACAGGGGGCGCTGCTTTCTTT. Protein sequence: CASSLGTGGAAFF.

The chain links TRBV6-6 to TRBJ2-7, with TRBD1 matching over 7 bases. The CDR3 sequence is 12 residues long. The junction had 6 bases not matched to a gene; V was cut back by 10 bases and J by 3 bases. Germline assignment: CDR1 MNHNY and CDR2 SVGAGI (reference sequence). The CDR3, as DNA: TGTGCCACCCGGGACAGCAGCTACGAGCAGTACTTC. Its translation: CATRDSSYEQYF.

The V call is TRBV5-1, the J call TRBJ1-2; 10 bases are shared with TRBD1. CDR1 SGHRS and CDR2 YFSETQ come from the germline V gene. J gave up 0 bases and V 0 bases, and 8 bases lay outside the gene matches. The CDR3 spans 18 residues. In DNA form, the CDR3 reads TGCGCCAGCAGCTTGGTTCCGGGACAGGGGTCTTCTAACTATGGCTACACCTTC. Translated: CASSLVPGQGSSNYGYTF.

This sequence joins TRBV4-1 and TRBJ2-1, with TRBD1 matching 10 bases. From germline, CDR1 is MGHRA and CDR2 YSYEKL. The CDR3 runs to 15 residues. Germline trimming cut 2 bases from V and 9 bases from J; bases unmatched to any gene: 7. CDR3 DNA: TGCGCCAGCAGCCAACGTACCGGGACAGGGGTTGAGCAGTTCTTC. Translation: CASSQRTGTGVEQFF.

The J gene is TRBJ2-7, the V gene TRBV6-1, with 11 bases that match TRBD1. Per germline, CDR1 MNHNS and CDR2 SASEGT. This CDR3 comprises 16 residues. V dropped 4 bases and J dropped 10; count of bases not matched to a gene: 15. The chain's CDR3 is CASSGDLGQGEDGQYF. In DNA form, the CDR3 reads TGTGCCAGCAGTGGAGACCTGGGACAGGGGGAGGATGGACAGTACTTC.